What follows is one TCR beta chain and its context. What it recognizes is unknown. This CDR3 is 18 amino acids long. CDR1 and CDR2 (germline): LGHNA, YNFKEQ. Trimming pared 0 bases from V and 0 bases from J, leaving 15 bases between. This sample is part of a study of post-analysis software for immune sequencing data. Unique molecular identifiers were carried by the TCR beta cDNA libraries. With roughly 0.85 to 11 million T cells as the source, hundreds of thousands of cDNA molecules resulted. TCRdb reprocessed the PCR reads with MiXCR, giving one entry per CDR3 protein. This table holds roughly 650,000 distinct CDR3 sequences, approximately 59% found once. Points from the study as a whole: TRBV segments more frequent in patients than in controls numbered several and included TRBV5-6, TRBV5-1 and TRBV20-1.

The clonotype comes from a girl aged 2-15 years with multiple sclerosis. The rearrangement links TRBV4-2 to TRBJ2-4; D remains unclear. Sequenced input: blood. The CDR3 loop is CASSQERLPTAAKNIQYF. In DNA, the CDR3 is TGTGCCAGCAGCCAAGAGAGGCTCCCGACGGCAGCCAAAAACATTCAGTACTTC.